This T cell receptor beta chain was observed in a study of cytomegalovirus exposure and HLA in healthy donors. The study, taken as a whole, reports: The classifier was said to identify cytomegalovirus status with high specificity and sensitivity. In vitro confirmation showed three CMV-associated chains to be CMV antigen specific. Association of a missense DCLRE1C variant with TCR beta V- and J-gene trimming was reported in a later analysis. Across donors, most TCRs were seen rarely, yet some public ones were widespread.

As concerns this clone: Its antigen is unidentified.

The PCR contained 60 Vbeta and 13 Jbeta primers. Generated by immunoSEQ multiplex PCR, the TCRdb table keeps only in-frame clones and is missing some. Altogether 150,000 to 200,000 clones are present, 60% to 80% being singletons, with the ten largest covering about 11%. CDR1 is DFQATT and CDR2 is SNEGSKA in the germline V gene (reference sequence). Trimming took off 6 bases at V and 5 bases at J, with 5 bases between the two ends. The CDR3 extends over 10 amino acids. The specimen was PBMCs. The receptor's source is a man aged 18 to 35 in good health and CMV-seropositive. The chain couples TRBV20-1 to TRBJ2-1, with no clear D. The chain's CDR3 is CSAYDNEQFF. CDR3 nucleotides: TGCAGTGCCTATGACAATGAGCAGTTCTTC.